This paragraph reports one T cell receptor (beta chain). V shed 0 bases and J shed 0 bases, with 14 bases lying between them. The V gene's germline CDR1 is LGHNA and CDR2 YSLEER. The CDR3 is 17 residues long. The data were produced by immunoSEQ multiplex PCR, yet TCRdb's version contains in-frame clones alone and is incomplete. This sample carries 720,000 or so clones, approximately 85% of them seen once, and the ten largest clones take roughly 0.01%. This sample is part of a study of shared T cell receptors in the human thymus. These data were also filed under a second study, of human thymus T cells. This second study says: Corrective heart surgery yielded resections, and these provided the thymus tissue. It looked as if thymic and blood repertoires used V and J genes in a biased way.

Material for sequencing was thymocytes. The rearrangement links TRBV4-3 to TRBJ1-1; no clear D gene. This TCR derives from a girl less than two years old with a congenital heart defect. CDR3 nucleotides: TGCGCCAGCAGCCAAGATGTAAGGACTGTAATGAACACTGAAGCTTTCTTT. It codes for CASSQDVRTVMNTEAFF.